Sequencing of this T cell receptor (beta chain) was carried out in a study of cytomegalovirus exposure and HLA in healthy donors (dated by TCRdb to between 2016 and 2019). Turning to the overall study: According to an earlier analysis of 587 of the donors, some 180 million T cells yielded roughly 100 million unique TCR beta sequences and about 300 Gb of sequence data. Roughly 300 gigabases of sequencing data and 91 million or so unique TCR sequences made up an early release that covered around 640 HLA-typed donors. The genetic ancestry cluster associated with self-reported Caucasian donors included over 65% of the roughly 400 genotyped donors. The aim of the study was to test whether cataloging public T cell receptors could identify signatures of past pathogen exposure. The study used immunosequencing to profile the T cell repertoires of about 670 subjects and linked those repertoires to cytomegalovirus serostatus. Along with the approximately 700-subject first cohort, a separate validation cohort of 120 different subjects was used. To predict cytomegalovirus infection status, the study combined high-throughput TCR immunosequencing, statistical association of individual TCRs with disease status, and machine learning. In a later analysis, previously published TCR beta repertoires from 670 or so donors were re-analyzed and high-resolution HLA genotyping was added so that TCR occurrence patterns could be studied. In the later analysis, no new phenotypic data were used to find candidate immune exposures; instead, reliance was placed on TCR beta sequences and their occurrence across donors. An earlier analysis of around 640 of the donors used high-throughput TCR beta sequencing to judge whether each TCR beta V gene segment behaved as functional or pseudogenic. Donor age, sex, ethnicity and CMV serostatus were compiled alongside the repertoire data. A later genetic analysis used genome-wide SNP genotypes for about three fifths of the 666 donors, treating that subset as a discovery cohort. Every discovery cohort repertoire had been produced on one sequencing platform. HLA typing covered class I and class II loci at four-digit resolution. The number of donors typed differed by locus, with about 629-630 for A, B, C, DRB1 and DQB1, about 500 for DQA1, 606 for DPA1, and approximately 470 for DPB1. Roughly 5 DR-DQ haplotypes were handled as single units for association and clustering, since linkage in the cohort was strong. On average, around 200,000 unique TCR beta nucleotide sequences were sequenced per donor among fewer than 500 genotyped donors of the cohort, with roughly a sixth of those sequences being non-productive.

As to this clone: What this receptor recognizes is not known. Per-nucleotide qualities are absent, and no much larger clonotype sits a single base away.

Study-level results and caveats: Several of the top co-occurrence clusters appeared to be linked to parvovirus B19, influenza, CMV and Epstein-Barr virus, according to a later analysis. The presence/absence analyses assumed that sequencing depth was roughly uniform across donors, and that assumption may not be true. In a later analysis, some 18,000 TCR beta sequences were associated with specific HLA alleles at a false discovery rate of 0.05. In both the original and validation cohorts, the classifier was reported to diagnose cytomegalovirus status with high specificity and sensitivity. Immune exposure information for the cohort was limited to CMV serostatus. Across donors, most TCR sequences were observed very rarely, whereas some public TCRs were present in many individuals. This cohort had only TCR beta chains sequenced, and the lack of alpha or paired-chain data limited which features could be detected. A few of the identified cytomegalovirus-associated TCR beta chains were confirmed in vitro to be specific for cytomegalovirus antigens. Over 15 rarely observed V segments, including chromosome 9 orphons, were excluded from the earlier analysis of 550 to 700 of the donors because counts were too low. According to a later genetic analysis, donors in an Asian-associated ancestry cluster had fewer N-insertions in productive TCRs than the roughly 700-donor mean. Linkage disequilibrium might explain the correlated functional status among segregating V segments, but an unknown experimental factor could not be ruled out. An earlier analysis of approximately 530 of the donors showed that most TCR beta V segments appeared in productive rearrangements either about 87% or about 30% of the time, which broadly matched IMGT annotations. The study listed approximately 150 TCR beta chains as associated with cytomegalovirus. According to the authors, the approach could potentially be generalized to other disease states and immunological phenotypes. V-gene and J-gene trimming of TCR beta chains was associated with a missense DCLRE1C variant in a later genetic analysis, and the association was replicated in an independent cohort. A further reported finding was that TCR beta sequences accurately predicted the HLA-A and HLA-B alleles for most subjects in the first cohort. The 87-base-pair reads could not distinguish some IMGT-functional V segments, including TRBV6-2 and TRBV6-3, so those segments were excluded. When HLA alleles, especially DR and DQ, strongly co-occurred, TCR associations were difficult to assign to individual alleles. Because some donors lacked HLA typing at each locus, the association tests relied only on the typed subset. The sequencing pipeline was judged likely to have produced a cluster of highly shared sequence variants as a technical artifact. In a later analysis, TCR association rates were found to vary across HLA loci, with the most associated TCRs seen for DRB1 alleles and the fewest for HLA-C alleles. In a later analysis, HLA-associated TCR beta chains showed more clonal expansion and lower generation probabilities than non-associated chains that were equally common. In a later analysis, most CMV-associated TCR beta chains were found to appear HLA-restricted, with HLA associations seemingly driven largely by CMV exposure.

The cohort was made up of 650 to 700 healthy bone marrow donors. Cohort members were all nominally healthy when sampled, although unrecorded immune exposures were likely present. The donor tested CMV seropositive, placing the donor among the approximately 310 seropositive members of the cohort. Each donor provided a peripheral blood sample, and peripheral blood mononuclear cells were used for TCR beta sequencing. The Qiagen DNeasy Blood Extraction Kit was used to extract genomic DNA from the blood cell samples. Libraries were prepared through the immunoSEQ multiplex PCR assay. The multiplex PCR relied on a mix of 60 forward primers for TCR Vbeta segments and 13 reverse primers for TCR Jbeta segments. A multiplex PCR assay on genomic DNA amplified the CDR3 region of rearranged TCR beta genes. The amplified TCR beta libraries were sequenced on the Illumina HiSeq System as 87-base-pair reads. The published analysis was carried out like this. Across the 666 repertoires, a later analysis counted about 81 million unique TCR beta chains, some 11 million of which were shared by at least two donors. Raw reads were error-corrected and collapsed into unique sequences with a nearest-neighbor algorithm that merged closely related sequences to remove PCR and sequencing errors. To assign V, D and J gene segments, CDR3 sequences were aligned to IMGT reference sequences. For a sequence to be retained, a match of at least six nucleotides was required to both a V gene segment and a J gene segment. Rearrangements were called productive when the CDR3 lacked stop codons and stayed in frame with V and J; all others were non-productive. Following IMGT convention, CDR3 was defined as the stretch from the second conserved V-encoded cysteine to the conserved J-encoded phenylalanine. Sequences without an unambiguous match to a single V gene segment were excluded from the earlier analysis of a few hundred of the donors. An earlier analysis of over 450 of the donors classified V segments as functional when productive rearrangements were above 56.7% and as segregating when the standard deviation between donors was above 5%. To diagnose cytomegalovirus status from the catalog of TCR beta chain sequences, a statistical classification framework was built. V and J gene assignment, in a later analysis, came from comparing TCR nucleotide sequences with IMGT/GENE-DB human TR gene sequences. The TCRdist pipeline was used in a later analysis to assign CDR3 sequences and most-parsimonious VDJ recombination scenarios. In a later analysis, every TCR beta chain was defined by the combination of its CDR3 amino acid sequence and its V-gene family, and reads without a unique V-gene family were dropped. As a way to deal with suspected cross-contamination and a sequencing artifact, a later analysis dropped approximately 590 nucleotide sequences that were highly shared and had low generation probability. A later analysis calculated a clonal expansion index for each public chain from normalized within-repertoire ranks of inferred template counts. In a later analysis, generation probabilities were computed with a VDJ recombination model fitted to out-of-frame rearrangements, and the resulting probabilities were checked against IGoR. Hypergeometric tests were used in a later analysis to score TCR-TCR, TCR-HLA and TCR-CMV co-occurrence, with a repertoire-size bias correction applied to the TCR pairs. A later analysis estimated false discovery rates by permuting HLA or CMV assignments 20 times. In a later analysis, co-occurring TCRs were grouped with DBSCAN, and TCRdist sequence similarity was added when clustering was performed within HLA-allele-positive subsets. Repertoires with fewer than 30,000 or more than 120,000 public chains, plus five repertoires with anomalous nucleotide sharing, were excluded from co-occurrence clustering. Drawn from immuneACCESS, this table holds only the in-frame rearrangements with V and J called that TCRdb kept. Clones are partly lost; checked studies trace under half to an unresolved V gene and leave the rest unexplained. For V, J and clone size, that table is used; D and trimming come from the DNA. For this sample the table gives about 140,000 clones, of which less than 80% were detected only once. Approximately 8.8% of the sample is in the top ten clones.

V and J are truncated by 11 bases and 1 base respectively, leaving an intervening sequence of 15 bases. The germline V gene provides CDR1 MNHNS and CDR2 SASEGT. From cysteine to phenylalanine, the CDR3 is 13 amino acids long. CDR3 DNA is the only sequence kept; it has 39 bases, read in frame from the first base. This sequence uses TRBV6-1 and TRBJ2-7; matching of 6 bases hints at TRBD1 as the D gene. The source material was PBMCs. This TCR was recovered from a woman between 45 and 65 years old in good health and CMV-seropositive. The encoded CDR3 is CALVTGQSYEQYF. DNA sequence: TGTGCCCTTGTGACAGGCCAATCCTACGAGCAGTACTTC.